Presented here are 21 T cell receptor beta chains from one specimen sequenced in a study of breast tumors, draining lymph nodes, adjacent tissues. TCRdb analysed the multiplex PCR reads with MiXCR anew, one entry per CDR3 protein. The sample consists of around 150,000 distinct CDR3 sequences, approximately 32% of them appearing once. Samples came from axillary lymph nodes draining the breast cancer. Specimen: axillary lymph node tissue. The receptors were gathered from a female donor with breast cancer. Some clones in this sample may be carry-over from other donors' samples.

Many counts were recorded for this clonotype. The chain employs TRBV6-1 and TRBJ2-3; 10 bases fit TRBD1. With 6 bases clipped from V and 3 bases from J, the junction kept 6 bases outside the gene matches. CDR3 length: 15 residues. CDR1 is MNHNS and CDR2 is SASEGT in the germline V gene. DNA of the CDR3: TGTGCCAGCAGACCCGGGACAGGGGTGACAGATACGCAGTATTTT. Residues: CASRPGTGVTDTQYF.

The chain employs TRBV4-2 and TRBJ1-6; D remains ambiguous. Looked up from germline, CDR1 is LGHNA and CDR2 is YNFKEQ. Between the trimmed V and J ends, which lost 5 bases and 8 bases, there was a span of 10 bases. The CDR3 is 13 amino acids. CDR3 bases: TGTGCCAGCAGCTTGGTAAACGATTCACCCCTCCACTTT. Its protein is CASSLVNDSPLHF.

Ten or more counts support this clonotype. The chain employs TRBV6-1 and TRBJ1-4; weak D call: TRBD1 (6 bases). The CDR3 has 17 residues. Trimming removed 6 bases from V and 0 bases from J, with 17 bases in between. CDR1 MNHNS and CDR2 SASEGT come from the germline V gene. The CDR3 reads CASSMTRGQPTNEKLFF. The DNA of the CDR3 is TGTGCCAGCAGCATGACTCGAGGACAGCCAACTAATGAAAAACTGTTTTTT.

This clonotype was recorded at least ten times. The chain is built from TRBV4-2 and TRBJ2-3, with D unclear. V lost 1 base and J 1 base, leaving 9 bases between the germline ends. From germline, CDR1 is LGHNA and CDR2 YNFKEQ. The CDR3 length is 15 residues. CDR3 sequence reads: CASSQGPGRTDTQYF. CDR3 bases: TGTGCCAGCAGCCAAGGCCCCGGGCGCACAGATACGCAGTATTTT.

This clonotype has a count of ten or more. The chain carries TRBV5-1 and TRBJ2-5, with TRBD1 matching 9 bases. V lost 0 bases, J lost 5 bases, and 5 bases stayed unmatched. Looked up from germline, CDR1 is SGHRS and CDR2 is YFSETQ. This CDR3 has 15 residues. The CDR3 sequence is CASSLAPGQGETQYF. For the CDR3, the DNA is TGCGCCAGCAGCTTGGCCCCCGGACAGGGGGAGACCCAGTACTTC. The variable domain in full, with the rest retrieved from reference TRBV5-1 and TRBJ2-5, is KAGVTQTPRYLIKTRGQQVTLSCSPISGHRSVSWYQQTPGQGLQFLFEYFSETQRNKGNFPGRFSGRQFSNSRSEMNVSTLELGDSALYLCASSLAPGQGETQYFGPGTRLLVL.

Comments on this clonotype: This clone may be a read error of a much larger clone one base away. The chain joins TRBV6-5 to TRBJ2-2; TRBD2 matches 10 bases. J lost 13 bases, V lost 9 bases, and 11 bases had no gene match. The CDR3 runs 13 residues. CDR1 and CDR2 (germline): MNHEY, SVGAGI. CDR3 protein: CASSGGSYRGLFF. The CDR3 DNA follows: TGTGCCAGTAGCGGGGGGTCGTACCGGGGGCTGTTTTTT.

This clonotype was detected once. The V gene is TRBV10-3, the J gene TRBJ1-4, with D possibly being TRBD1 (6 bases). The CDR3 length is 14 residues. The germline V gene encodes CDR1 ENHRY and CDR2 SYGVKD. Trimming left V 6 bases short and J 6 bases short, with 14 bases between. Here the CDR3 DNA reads TGTGCCATCAGGGGGCGAGAGGGGGATGAAAAACTGTTTTTT. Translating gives CAIRGREGDEKLFF.

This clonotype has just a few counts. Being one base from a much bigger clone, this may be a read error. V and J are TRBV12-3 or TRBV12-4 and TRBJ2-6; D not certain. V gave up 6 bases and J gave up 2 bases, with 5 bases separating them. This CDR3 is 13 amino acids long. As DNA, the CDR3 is TGTGCCAGCAGACACACTGGGGCCAACGTCCTGACTTTC. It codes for CASRHTGANVLTF.

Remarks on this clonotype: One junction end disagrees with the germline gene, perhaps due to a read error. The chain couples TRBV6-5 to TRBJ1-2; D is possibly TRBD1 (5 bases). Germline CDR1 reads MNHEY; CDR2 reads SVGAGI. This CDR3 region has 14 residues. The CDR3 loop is CASRAPGNPYGYAF. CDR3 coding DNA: TGTGCCAGCAGGGCACCAGGGAATCCATATGGCTACGCCTTC.

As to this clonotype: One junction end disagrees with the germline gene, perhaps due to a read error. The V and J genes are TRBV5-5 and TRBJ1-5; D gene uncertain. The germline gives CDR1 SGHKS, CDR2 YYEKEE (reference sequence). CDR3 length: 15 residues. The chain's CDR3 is CASSFLVSSNQPRHF. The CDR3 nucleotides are TGTGCCAGTAGCTTTTTGGTCTCTAGCAATCAGCCCCGGCATTTT.

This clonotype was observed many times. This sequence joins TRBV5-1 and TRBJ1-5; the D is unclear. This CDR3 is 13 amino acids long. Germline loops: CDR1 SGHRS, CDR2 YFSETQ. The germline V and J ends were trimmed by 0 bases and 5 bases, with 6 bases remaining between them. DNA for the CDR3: TGCGCCAGCAGCTTGGCGCGGGATCAGCCCCAGCATTTT. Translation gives CASSLARDQPQHF.

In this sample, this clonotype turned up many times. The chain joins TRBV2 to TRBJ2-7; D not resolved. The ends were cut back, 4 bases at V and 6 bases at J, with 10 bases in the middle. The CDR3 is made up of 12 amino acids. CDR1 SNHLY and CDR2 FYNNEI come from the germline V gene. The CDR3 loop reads CASSVDNREQYF. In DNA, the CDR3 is TGTGCCAGCAGTGTAGACAATCGCGAGCAGTACTTC. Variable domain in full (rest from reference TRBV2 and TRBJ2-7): EPEVTQTPSHQVTQMGQEVILRCVPISNHLYFYWYRQILGQKVEFLVSFYNNEISEKSEIFDDQFSVERPDGSNFTLKIRSTKLEDSAMYFCASSVDNREQYFGPGTRLTVT.

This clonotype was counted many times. CDR3 sequence reads: CASARDSPEKLFF. As DNA, the CDR3 is TGTGCCAGCGCCCGGGACAGCCCTGAAAAACTGTTTTTT. This sequence joins TRBV6-5 and TRBJ1-4, with 7 bases that match TRBD1. There are 13 residues in the CDR3. Germline assignment: CDR1 MNHEY and CDR2 SVGAGI. The ends lost 8 bases at V and 7 bases at J; junction bases unmatched: 7.

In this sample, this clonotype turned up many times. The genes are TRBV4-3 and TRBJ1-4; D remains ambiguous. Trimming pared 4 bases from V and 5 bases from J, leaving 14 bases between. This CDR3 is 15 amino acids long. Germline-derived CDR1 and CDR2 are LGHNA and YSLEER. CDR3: CASSPTVSGNEKLFF. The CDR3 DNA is TGCGCCAGCAGCCCTACCGTCTCTGGGAATGAAAAACTGTTTTTT.

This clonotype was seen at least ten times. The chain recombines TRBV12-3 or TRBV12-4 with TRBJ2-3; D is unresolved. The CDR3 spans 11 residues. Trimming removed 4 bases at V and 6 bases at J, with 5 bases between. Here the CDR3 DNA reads TGTGCCAGCAGTTACCGGGATACGCAGTATTTT. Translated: CASSYRDTQYF.

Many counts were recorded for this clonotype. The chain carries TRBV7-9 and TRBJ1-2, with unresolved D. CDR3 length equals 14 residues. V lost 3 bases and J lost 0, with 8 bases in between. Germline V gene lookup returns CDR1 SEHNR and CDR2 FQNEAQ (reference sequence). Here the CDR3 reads CASSLLPSNYGYTF. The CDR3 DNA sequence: TGTGCCAGCAGCTTGCTACCCTCTAACTATGGCTACACCTTC.

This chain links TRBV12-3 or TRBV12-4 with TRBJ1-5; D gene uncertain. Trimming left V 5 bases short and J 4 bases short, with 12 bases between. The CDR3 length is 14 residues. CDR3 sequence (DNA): TGTGCCAGCAGTGCCGGGGATCGAAATCAGCCCCAGCATTTT. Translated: CASSAGDRNQPQHF.

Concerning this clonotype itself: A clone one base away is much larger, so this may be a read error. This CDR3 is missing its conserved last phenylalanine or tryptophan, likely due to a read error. The CDR3 DNA reads as TGTGCCAGCAGCACCAACGGACCTCTCAACACTGAAGCTTTCTTG. This encodes CASSTNGPLNTEAFL. The rearrangement joins TRBV7-9 to TRBJ1-1; no definite D call. Germline CDR1 and CDR2: SEHNR and FQNEAQ (reference sequence). The CDR3 has 15 residues. V lost 5 bases to trimming and J lost 2 bases, with 15 bases between them.

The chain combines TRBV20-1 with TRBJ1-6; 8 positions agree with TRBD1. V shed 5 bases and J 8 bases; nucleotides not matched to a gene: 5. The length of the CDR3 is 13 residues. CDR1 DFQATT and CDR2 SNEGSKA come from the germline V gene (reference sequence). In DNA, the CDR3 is TGCAGTGCTGAGCTACAGGGGGATTCACCCCTCCACTTT. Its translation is CSAELQGDSPLHF.

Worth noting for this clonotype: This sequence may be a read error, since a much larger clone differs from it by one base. The CDR3 sequence: CASSLARARGNYTF. The DNA for the CDR3 is TGTGCCAGCAGCTTGGCCCGGGCCAGGGGGAACTACACCTTC. J is TRBJ1-2 and V is TRBV5-6, with TRBD1 identical over 7 bases. The CDR3 is made up of 14 amino acids. The V segment lost 0 bases and the J segment 10 bases; nucleotides outside the gene matches: 9. Germline CDR1 is SGHDT and CDR2 is YYEEEE.

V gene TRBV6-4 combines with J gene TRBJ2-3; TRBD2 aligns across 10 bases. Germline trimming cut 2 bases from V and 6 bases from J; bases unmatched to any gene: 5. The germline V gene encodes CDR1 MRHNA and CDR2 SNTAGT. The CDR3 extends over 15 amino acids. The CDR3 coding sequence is TGTGCCAGCAGTGACAGCGGGAGGGCCCCCGATACGCAGTATTTT. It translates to CASSDSGRAPDTQYF.